This T cell receptor beta chain was retrieved from a study of CXCR3-negative and CXCR3-positive naive CD8 T cells. CDR1 ENHRY and CDR2 SYGVKD come from the germline V gene. The CDR3 runs to 13 residues. In the case of this clonotype: Its antigen is undetermined.

cDNA libraries for TRB were generated by 5' RACE incorporating UMI labels. TCRdb re-called the 5' RACE reads and catalogs CDR3 proteins one per entry, DNA excluded. The listing records roughly 80,000 distinct CDR3 sequences. CD45RO-CCR7+CD27+CD95- marked naive CD8+ T cells. Overall study findings and caveats: Memory CD8+ T cell repertoires were far less diverse than both naive subsets. Higher TRB CDR3 hydrophobicity marked CXCR3-positive naive cells relative to CXCR3-negative naive cells.

This sequence originates from a human donor in good health. Some clones in this sample may be carry-over from other donors' samples. The chain recombines TRBV10-3 with TRBJ2-7; there is no DNA to check the TCRdb D call of TRBD2. The material sequenced was naive CXCR3+ CD8+ T cells from blood. The subset was: CD45RO-CCR7+CD27+CD95- naive CD8+ T cells expressing CXCR3 (TNR3+). CDR3 protein: CAISYGLDYEQYF.